The subject of this entry is one T cell receptor beta chain. Repertoires were generated with immunoSEQ multiplex PCR, while TCRdb's copy carries only in-frame clones and drops some. The sample holds over 150,000 clones, around 83% seen once. The data derive from a study of blood T cell repertoires in COVID-19. Trimming cost V 4 bases and J 3 bases; bases outside gene matches: 11. The CDR3 extends over 16 amino acids. Germline V gene data show CDR1 as GTSNPN and CDR2 as SVGIG (reference sequence). The gene calls are TRBV30 and TRBJ1-3, with TRBD1 matching over 8 bases. This receptor was obtained from a man aged 50-59 years with active or convalescent COVID-19. Sequenced: peripheral blood. Here the CDR3 reads CAWNVRGLDFGNTIYF. The DNA of the CDR3 is TGTGCCTGGAACGTCAGGGGGCTAGATTTTGGAAACACCATATATTTT.